This TCR beta chain was profiled in a study of blood T cell repertoires in COVID-19. Overall study: Sites in the United States, Italy and Spain provided acute and convalescent COVID-19 samples. Sources were T cells, B-cell-depleted T cells, or PBMCs; the material itself was cDNA or gDNA.

This clone was observed a single time. Original processing methods: Quantification of nucleated cells was approximated via reference gene primer amplification. Libraries were prepared by immunoSEQ multiplex PCR; TCRdb keeps only in-frame clonotypes and omits some of them. The DNA gave D and trimming, while V, J and clone size come from that table. This sample carries around 300,000 clones, around 89% of them seen once, and the ten largest clones take roughly 6.3%. J lost 7 bases, V lost 2 bases, and 3 bases had no gene match. CDR3 size: 13 residues. Germline V gene sequence: CDR1 SGHTS, CDR2 YDEGEE. The sequence was obtained from a woman aged 50 to 60 with COVID-19, enrolled during active disease. The chain links TRBV5-8 to TRBJ2-4; 7 bases line up with TRBD1. What was sequenced was peripheral blood. This CDR3 is CASSFTGANIQYF. In DNA, the CDR3 is TGTGCCAGCAGCTTTACAGGGGCCAACATTCAGTACTTC.